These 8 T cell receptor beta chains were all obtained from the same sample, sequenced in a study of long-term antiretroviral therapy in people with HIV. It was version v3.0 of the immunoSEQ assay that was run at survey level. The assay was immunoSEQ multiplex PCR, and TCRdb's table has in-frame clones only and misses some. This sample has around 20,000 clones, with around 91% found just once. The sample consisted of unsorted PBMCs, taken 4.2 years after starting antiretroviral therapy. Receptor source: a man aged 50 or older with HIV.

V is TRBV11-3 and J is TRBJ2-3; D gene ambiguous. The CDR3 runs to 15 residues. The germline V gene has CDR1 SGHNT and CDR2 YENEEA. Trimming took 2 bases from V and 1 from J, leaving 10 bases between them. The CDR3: CASSLLGSGTDTQYF. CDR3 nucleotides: TGTGCCAGCAGCTTATTAGGGTCGGGCACAGATACGCAGTATTTT.

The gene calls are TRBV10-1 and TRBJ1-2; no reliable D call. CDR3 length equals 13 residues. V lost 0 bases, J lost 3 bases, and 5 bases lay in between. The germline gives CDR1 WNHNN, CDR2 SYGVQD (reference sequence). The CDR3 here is CASSESGDYGYTF. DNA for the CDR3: TGCGCCAGCAGTGAGTCTGGGGACTATGGCTACACCTTC.

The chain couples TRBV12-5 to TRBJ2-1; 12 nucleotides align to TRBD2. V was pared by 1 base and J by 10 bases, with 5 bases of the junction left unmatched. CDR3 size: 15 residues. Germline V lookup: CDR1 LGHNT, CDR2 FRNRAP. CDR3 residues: CASGLGTSGDREQFF. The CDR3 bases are TGTGCTAGTGGTTTGGGGACTAGCGGGGATAGGGAGCAGTTCTTC.

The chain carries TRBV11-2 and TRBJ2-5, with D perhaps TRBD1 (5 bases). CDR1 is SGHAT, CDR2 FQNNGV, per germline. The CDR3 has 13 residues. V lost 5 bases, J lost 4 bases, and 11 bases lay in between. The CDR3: CASSRDSRETQYF. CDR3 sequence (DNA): TGTGCCAGCAGCCGAGACAGCCGAGAGACCCAGTACTTC. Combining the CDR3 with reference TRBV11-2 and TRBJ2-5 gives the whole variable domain EAGVAQSPRYKIIEKRQSVAFWCNPISGHATLYWYQQILGQGPKLLIQFQNNGVVDDSQLPKDRFSAERLKGVDSTLKIQPAKLEDSAVYLCASSRDSRETQYFGPGTRLLVL.

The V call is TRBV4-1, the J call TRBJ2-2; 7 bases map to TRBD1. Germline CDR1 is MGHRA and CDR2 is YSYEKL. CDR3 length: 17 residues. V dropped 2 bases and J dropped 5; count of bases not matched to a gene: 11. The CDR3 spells CASSQFLGGGNTGELFF. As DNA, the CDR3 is TGCGCCAGCAGCCAATTTTTAGGGGGCGGCAATACCGGGGAGCTGTTTTTT.

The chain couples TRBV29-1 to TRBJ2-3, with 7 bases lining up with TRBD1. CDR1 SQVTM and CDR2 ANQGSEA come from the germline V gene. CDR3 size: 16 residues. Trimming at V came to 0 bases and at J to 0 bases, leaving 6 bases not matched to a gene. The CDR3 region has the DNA TGCAGCGTTGAAGATCCCGAGACAGGGAGCACAGATACGCAGTATTTT. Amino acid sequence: CSVEDPETGSTDTQYF.

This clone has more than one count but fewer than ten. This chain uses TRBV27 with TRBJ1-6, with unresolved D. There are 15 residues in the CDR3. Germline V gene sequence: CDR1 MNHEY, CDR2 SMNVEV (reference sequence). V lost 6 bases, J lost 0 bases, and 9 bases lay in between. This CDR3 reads CASSAESSYNSPLHF. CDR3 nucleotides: TGTGCCAGCAGCGCGGAGAGCTCCTATAATTCACCCCTCCACTTT.

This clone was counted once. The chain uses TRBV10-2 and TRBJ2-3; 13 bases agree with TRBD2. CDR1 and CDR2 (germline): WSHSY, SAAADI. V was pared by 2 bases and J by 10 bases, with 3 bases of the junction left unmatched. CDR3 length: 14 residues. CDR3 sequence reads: CASSETSGGVAQYF. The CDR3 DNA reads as TGCGCCAGCAGTGAGACTAGCGGGGGGGTGGCGCAGTATTTT.